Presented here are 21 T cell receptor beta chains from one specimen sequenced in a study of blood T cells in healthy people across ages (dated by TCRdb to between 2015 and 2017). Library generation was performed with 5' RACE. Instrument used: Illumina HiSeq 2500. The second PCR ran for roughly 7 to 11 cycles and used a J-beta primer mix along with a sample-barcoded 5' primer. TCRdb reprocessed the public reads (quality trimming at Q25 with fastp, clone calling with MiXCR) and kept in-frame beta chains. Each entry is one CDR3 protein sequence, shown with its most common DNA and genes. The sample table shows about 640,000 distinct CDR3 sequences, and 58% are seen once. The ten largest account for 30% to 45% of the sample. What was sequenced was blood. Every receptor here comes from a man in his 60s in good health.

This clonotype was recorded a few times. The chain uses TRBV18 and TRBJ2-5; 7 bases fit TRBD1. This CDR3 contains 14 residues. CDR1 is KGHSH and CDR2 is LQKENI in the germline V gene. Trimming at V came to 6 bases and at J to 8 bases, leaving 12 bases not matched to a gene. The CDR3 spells CASSPGQSLGTQYF. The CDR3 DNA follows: TGTGCCAGCTCCCCGGGACAGAGCCTCGGAACCCAGTACTTC.

As DNA, the CDR3 is TGTGCCAGCAGCTTAGCTTTCCAGCCCCAGCATTTT. Amino acids: CASSLAFQPQHF. The V call is TRBV7-2, the J call TRBJ1-5; no reliable D call. In germline, CDR1 is SGHTA, CDR2 FQGNSA. The CDR3 is 12 amino acids. With 0 bases removed from V and 7 bases from J, the gap between germline ends came to 4 bases.

CDR3 loop: CASSQVGTTYEQFF. The CDR3 coding sequence is TGTGCCAGCAGCCAGGTAGGGACTACCTACGAGCAGTTCTTC. The V and J genes are TRBV3-1 and TRBJ2-7; 7 nucleotides agree with TRBD2. With the DNA end fitting TRBJ2-1 better, the J assignment may be wrong. The CDR3 is made up of 14 amino acids. The germline gives CDR1 LGHDT, CDR2 YNNKEL (reference sequence).

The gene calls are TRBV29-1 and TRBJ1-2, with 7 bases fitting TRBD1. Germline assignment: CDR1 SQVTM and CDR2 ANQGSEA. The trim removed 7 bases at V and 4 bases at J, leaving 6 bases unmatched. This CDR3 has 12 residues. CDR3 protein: CSAGEGAYGYTF. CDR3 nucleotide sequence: TGCAGCGCCGGTGAGGGGGCCTATGGCTACACCTTC.

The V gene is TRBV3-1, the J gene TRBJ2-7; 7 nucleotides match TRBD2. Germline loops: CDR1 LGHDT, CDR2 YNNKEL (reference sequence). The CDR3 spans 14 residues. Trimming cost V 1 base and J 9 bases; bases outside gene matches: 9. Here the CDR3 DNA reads TGTGCCAGCAGCCAAGGGGCGGCTAGCGGATGGCAGTACTTC. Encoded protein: CASSQGAASGWQYF.

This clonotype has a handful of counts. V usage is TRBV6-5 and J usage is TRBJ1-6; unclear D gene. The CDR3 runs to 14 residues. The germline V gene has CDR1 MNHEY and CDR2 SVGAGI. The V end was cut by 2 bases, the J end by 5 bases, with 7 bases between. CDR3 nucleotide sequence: TGTGCCAGCAGTTACGTCGCAGATAATTCACCCCTCCACTTT. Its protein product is CASSYVADNSPLHF.

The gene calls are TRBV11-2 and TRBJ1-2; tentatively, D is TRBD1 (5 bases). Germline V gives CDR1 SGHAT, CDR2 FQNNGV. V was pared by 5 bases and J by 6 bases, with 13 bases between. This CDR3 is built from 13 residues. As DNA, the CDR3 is TGTGCCAGCAGCGCACCGGGACGAGATGGCTACACCTTC. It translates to CASSAPGRDGYTF.

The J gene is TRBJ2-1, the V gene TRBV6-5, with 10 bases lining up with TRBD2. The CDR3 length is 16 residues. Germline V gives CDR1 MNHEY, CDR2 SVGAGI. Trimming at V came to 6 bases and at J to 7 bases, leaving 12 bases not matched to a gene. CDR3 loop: CASSRAAGGAGNEQFF. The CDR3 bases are TGTGCCAGCAGCAGAGCAGCGGGGGGGGCAGGGAATGAGCAGTTCTTC.

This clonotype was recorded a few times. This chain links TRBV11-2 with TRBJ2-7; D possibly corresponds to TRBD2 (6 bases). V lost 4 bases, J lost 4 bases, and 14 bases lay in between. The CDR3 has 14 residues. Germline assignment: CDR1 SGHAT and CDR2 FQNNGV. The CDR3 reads CASSYSEGSYEQYF. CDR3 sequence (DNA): TGTGCCAGCAGCTATTCGGAGGGGAGTTACGAGCAGTACTTC.

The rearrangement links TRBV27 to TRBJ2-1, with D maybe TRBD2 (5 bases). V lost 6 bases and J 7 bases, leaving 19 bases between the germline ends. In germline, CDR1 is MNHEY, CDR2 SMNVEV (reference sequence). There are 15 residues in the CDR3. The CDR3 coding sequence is TGTGCCAGCAGATCGAAGCTAGCTGTGGGTAATGAGCAGTTCTTC. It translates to CASRSKLAVGNEQFF.

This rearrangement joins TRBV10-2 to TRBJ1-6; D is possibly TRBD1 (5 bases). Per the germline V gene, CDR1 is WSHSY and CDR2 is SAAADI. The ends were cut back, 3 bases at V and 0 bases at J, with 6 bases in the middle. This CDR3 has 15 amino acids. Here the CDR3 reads CASSDGGSYNSPLHF. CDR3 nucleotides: TGCGCCAGCAGTGATGGGGGCTCCTATAATTCACCCCTCCACTTT.

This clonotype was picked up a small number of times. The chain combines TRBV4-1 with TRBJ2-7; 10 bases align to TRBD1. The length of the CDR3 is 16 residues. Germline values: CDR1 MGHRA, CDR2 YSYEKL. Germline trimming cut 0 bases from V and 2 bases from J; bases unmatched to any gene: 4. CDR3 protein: CASSQESGQGAYEQYF. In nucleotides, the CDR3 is TGCGCCAGCAGCCAAGAATCAGGACAGGGGGCCTACGAGCAGTACTTC.

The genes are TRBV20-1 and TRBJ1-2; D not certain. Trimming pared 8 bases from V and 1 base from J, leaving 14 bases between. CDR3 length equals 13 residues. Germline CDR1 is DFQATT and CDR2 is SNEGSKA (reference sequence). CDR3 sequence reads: CSTRDPGNYGYTF. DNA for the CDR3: TGCAGTACTCGAGACCCGGGTAACTATGGCTACACCTTC.

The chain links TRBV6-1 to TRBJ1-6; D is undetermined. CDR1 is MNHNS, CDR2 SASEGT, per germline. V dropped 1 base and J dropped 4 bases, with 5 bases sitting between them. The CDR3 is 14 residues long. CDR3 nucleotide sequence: TGTGCCAGCAGTGAAGTTCGTTATAATTCACCCCTCCACTTT. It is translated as CASSEVRYNSPLHF.

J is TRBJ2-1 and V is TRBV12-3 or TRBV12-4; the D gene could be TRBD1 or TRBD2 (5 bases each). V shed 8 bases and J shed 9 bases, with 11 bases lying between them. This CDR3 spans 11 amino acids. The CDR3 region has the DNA TGTGCCAGCGGGGACCTCGTTGAGCAGTTCTTC. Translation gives CASGDLVEQFF.

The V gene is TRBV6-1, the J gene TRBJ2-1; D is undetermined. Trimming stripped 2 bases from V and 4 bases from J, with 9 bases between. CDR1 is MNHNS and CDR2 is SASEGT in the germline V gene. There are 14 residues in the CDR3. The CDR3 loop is CASSEQALYNEQFF. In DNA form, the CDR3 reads TGTGCCAGCAGTGAACAGGCACTGTACAATGAGCAGTTCTTC.

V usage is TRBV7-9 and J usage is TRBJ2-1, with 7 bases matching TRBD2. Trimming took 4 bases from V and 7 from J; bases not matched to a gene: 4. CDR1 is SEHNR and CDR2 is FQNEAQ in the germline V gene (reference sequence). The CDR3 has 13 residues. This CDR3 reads CASSSLAANEQFF. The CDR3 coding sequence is TGTGCCAGCAGCTCTCTAGCGGCTAATGAGCAGTTCTTC.

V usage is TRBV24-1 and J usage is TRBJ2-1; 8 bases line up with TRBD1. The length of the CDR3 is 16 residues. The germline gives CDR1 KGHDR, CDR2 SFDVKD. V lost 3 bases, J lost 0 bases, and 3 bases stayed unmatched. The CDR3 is CATSDPQGASYNEQFF. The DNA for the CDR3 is TGTGCCACCAGTGATCCTCAGGGGGCCTCCTACAATGAGCAGTTCTTC.

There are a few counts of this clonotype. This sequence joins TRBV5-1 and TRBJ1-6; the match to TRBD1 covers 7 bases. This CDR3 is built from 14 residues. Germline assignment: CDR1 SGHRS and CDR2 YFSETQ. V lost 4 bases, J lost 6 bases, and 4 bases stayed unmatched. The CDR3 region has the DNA TGCGCCAGCAGCACCGCAGGGGGTAATTCACCCCTCCACTTT. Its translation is CASSTAGGNSPLHF.

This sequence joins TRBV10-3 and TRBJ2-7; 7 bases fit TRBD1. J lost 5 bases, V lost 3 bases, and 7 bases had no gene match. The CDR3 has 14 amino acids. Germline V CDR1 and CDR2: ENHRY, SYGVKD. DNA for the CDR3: TGTGCCATCAGTGATCCAGGGGGACGCAACGAGCAGTACTTC. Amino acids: CAISDPGGRNEQYF.

CDR3 DNA: TGTGCCAGCAGTGAACAGGGATGGGGCCCAGATACGCAGTATTTT. Translation gives CASSEQGWGPDTQYF. This chain links TRBV25-1 with TRBJ2-3; maybe TRBD1 (5 bases). V was cut by 2 bases and J by 4 bases, with 13 bases left in between. The CDR3 totals 15 residues. CDR1 and CDR2 from the germline V gene are MGHDK and SYGVNS.